This T cell receptor beta chain was identified during a study of identical twins. MiXCR, applied by TCRdb to the 5' RACE reads, yields one record per CDR3 protein. Among hundreds of thousands of distinct CDR3 sequences, 9.4% were seen once, and the ten largest hold approximately 5.1%. This CDR3 region has 14 residues. The V gene end was trimmed by 2 bases and the J gene end by 5 bases; junction bases not matched to a gene: 4. Looked up from germline, CDR1 is SGHTA and CDR2 is FQGNSA. This clonotype was found a few times. The sample consisted of memory (CD45RO+) T cells sorted from blood. This chain joins TRBV7-2 and TRBJ2-5; the match to TRBD1 covers 8 bases. This sequence originates from a woman aged 18-29 years in good health. The CDR3 region is CASSLRQGTETQYF. The CDR3 DNA reads TGTGCCAGCAGCTTACGACAGGGGACGGAGACCCAGTACTTC.